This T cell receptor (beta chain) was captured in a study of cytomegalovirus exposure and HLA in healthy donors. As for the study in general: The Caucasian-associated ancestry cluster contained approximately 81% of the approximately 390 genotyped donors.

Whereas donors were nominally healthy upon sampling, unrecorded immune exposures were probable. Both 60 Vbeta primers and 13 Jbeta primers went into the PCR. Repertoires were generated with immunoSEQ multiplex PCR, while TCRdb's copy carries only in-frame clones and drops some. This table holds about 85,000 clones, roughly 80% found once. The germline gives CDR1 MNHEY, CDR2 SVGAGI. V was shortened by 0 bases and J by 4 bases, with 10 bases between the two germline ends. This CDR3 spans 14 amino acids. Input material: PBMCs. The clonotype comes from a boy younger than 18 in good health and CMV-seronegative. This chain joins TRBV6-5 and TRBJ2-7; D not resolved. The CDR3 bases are TGTGCCAGCAGTTACTCTGGCCCTTTTTACGAGCAGTACTTC. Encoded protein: CASSYSGPFYEQYF.